This T cell receptor (beta chain) originates from a study of cytomegalovirus exposure and HLA in healthy donors. Study outcomes and limitations: Later analysis revealed greater clonal expansion in HLA-associated TCR beta chains than in equally common others. Later analysis identified 17,000 or so TCR beta sequences associated with HLA alleles, using a false discovery rate threshold of 0.05.

The PCR employed 60 Vbeta primers together with 13 Jbeta primers. TCRdb's copy holds only in-frame clones and misses some; the assay was immunoSEQ multiplex PCR. The sample contains tens of thousands of clones, approximately 80% of which appear only once. This CDR3 contains 15 residues. CDR1 is MNHEY, CDR2 SVGAGI, per germline. Unmatched junction bases numbered 2, after V lost 2 bases and J lost 7 bases. This clone appeared once. Its antigen is currently unknown. Other nucleotide sequences in the sample specify the same CDR3. The chain joins TRBV6-5 to TRBJ2-1; 13 nucleotides match TRBD2. Sequencing input: PBMCs. This clonotype was obtained from a woman aged 40 to 50 in good health and CMV-seronegative. The CDR3 coding sequence is TGTGCCAGCAGTTACCGGACTAGCGGGAGAAATGAGCAGTTCTTC. It encodes CASSYRTSGRNEQFF.